The 6 T cell receptor beta chains given below trace back to one sample, sequenced in a study of blood T cell repertoires in COVID-19. Sequenced by immunoSEQ multiplex PCR; TCRdb stores in-frame clones only, minus some. The sample holds tens of thousands of clones, roughly nine tenths seen once. The specimen sequenced was peripheral blood. Receptors originate from a woman between 45 and 60 years old in a cohort sampled during active COVID-19.

This clone was recorded once. The V and J genes are TRBV4-1 and TRBJ2-1, with TRBD2 identical over 9 bases. CDR1 is MGHRA and CDR2 is YSYEKL in the germline V gene. Trimming removed 0 bases from V and 6 bases from J; junction bases left unmatched: 6. The CDR3 has 16 amino acids. The CDR3 DNA is TGCGCCAGCAGCCAAGATTGGGCGGGAGGGCTCAATGAGCAGTTCTTC. Its translation: CASSQDWAGGLNEQFF.

The rearrangement joins TRBV4-1 to TRBJ2-7; TRBD1 might be the D (6 bases). Germline V gene lookup returns CDR1 MGHRA and CDR2 YSYEKL. The CDR3 loop spans 13 amino acids. Trimming pared 6 bases from V and 5 bases from J, leaving 14 bases between. DNA for the CDR3: TGCGCCAGCAGACCTCAGGGGCTTGACGAGCAGTACTTC. Its translation: CASRPQGLDEQYF.

CDR3 sequence: CASSLVLAGGWEWGTDTQYF. The CDR3 DNA reads TGCGCCAGCAGCTTGGTCCTAGCGGGGGGCTGGGAGTGGGGCACAGATACGCAGTATTTT. The gene calls are TRBV5-1 and TRBJ2-3; TRBD2 aligns across 11 bases. Trimming removed 0 bases from V and 1 base from J; junction bases left unmatched: 13. The CDR3 sequence is 20 residues long. Per germline, CDR1 SGHRS and CDR2 YFSETQ.

This clone was seen once. As DNA, the CDR3 is TGTGCCAGCAGGACATCGTACCAAGAGACCCAGTACTTC. Protein sequence: CASRTSYQETQYF. The rearrangement joins TRBV6-1 to TRBJ2-5, with D uncertain. Trimming shortened V by 6 bases and J by 0 bases, and 8 bases separated the two germline ends. The CDR3 spans 13 residues. CDR1 is MNHNS and CDR2 is SASEGT in the germline V gene.

J is TRBJ2-1 and V is TRBV11-3, with TRBD2 matching over 12 bases. CDR3 length equals 15 residues. Germline assignment: CDR1 SGHNT and CDR2 YENEEA. Trimming at V came to 4 bases and at J to 9 bases, leaving 7 bases not matched to a gene. In nucleotides, the CDR3 is TGTGCCAGCAGCTCACTAGCGGGAGGTCTCTTTGAGCAGTTCTTC. The encoded protein is CASSSLAGGLFEQFF.

This sequence joins TRBV7-8 and TRBJ1-5; 8 nucleotides match TRBD1. The CDR3 runs to 15 residues. V trimming: 2 bases; J trimming: 6 bases; junction bases outside the gene matches: 6. The germline gives CDR1 SGHVS, CDR2 FQNEAQ. The CDR3 nucleotides read TGTGCCAGCAGCTTACAGGGGGCAGGTGGTCAGCCCCAGCATTTT. Its protein is CASSLQGAGGQPQHF.